The entry that follows covers one T cell receptor (beta chain) sequence. The assay was immunoSEQ multiplex PCR, and TCRdb's table has in-frame clones only and misses some. The sample consists of about 2.3 million clones, just under 95% of them appearing once. Trimming left V 0 bases short and J 5 bases short, with 5 bases between. This CDR3 is built from 12 residues. Per germline, CDR1 MNHNY and CDR2 SVGAGI (reference sequence). This sample was taken from a study of shared clonotypes between healthy human individuals. What was sequenced was naive CD4+ T cells from PBMCs. Specified subset: CD45RA+ positively selected. The V call is TRBV6-6, the J call TRBJ2-7, with D unclear. This TCR was sampled from a man younger than 35 in good health. Some clones in this sample may be carry-over from other donors' samples. The CDR3 spells CASSYSRHEQYF. The DNA for the CDR3 is TGTGCCAGCAGTTACTCGAGGCACGAGCAGTACTTC.